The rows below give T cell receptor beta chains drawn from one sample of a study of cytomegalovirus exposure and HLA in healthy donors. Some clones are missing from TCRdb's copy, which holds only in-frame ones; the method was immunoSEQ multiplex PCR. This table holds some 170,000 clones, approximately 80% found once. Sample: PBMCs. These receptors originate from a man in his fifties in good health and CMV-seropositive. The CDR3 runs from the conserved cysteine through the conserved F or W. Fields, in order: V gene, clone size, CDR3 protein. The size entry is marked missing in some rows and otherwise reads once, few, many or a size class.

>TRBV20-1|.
CSARRGNTIYF
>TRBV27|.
CASSSLGTAGRYEQYF
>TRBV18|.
CASSQGAEETQYF
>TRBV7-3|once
CASSLYRGPTGELFF
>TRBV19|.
CASSIGQGSYNEQFF
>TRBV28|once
CASSQTGTNTEAFF
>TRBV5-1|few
CASSSRLTTARYGLYGYTF
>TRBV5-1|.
CASSSQAIEQFF
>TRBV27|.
CASLHAGENYNEQFF
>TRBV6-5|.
CASSYGQNTEAFF
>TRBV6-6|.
CASIRGPKETQYF
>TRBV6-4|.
CASAIERNTGELFF
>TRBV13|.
CASSQGLAGGNNEQFF
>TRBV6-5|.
CASSYLDRVNYGYTF
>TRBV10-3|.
CAISGLSAGESYEQFF
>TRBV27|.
CASSPYQDRGRGNQPQHF
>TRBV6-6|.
CASSAREFVSTEAFF
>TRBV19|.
CASSSSGVETQYF
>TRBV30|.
CAWSLWGRGTEAFF
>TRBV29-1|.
CSVEVGGQGGLHF
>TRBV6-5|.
CASGPGPRDLHF
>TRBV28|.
CASSLGGVAFF
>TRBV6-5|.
CASRPQDRQETQYF
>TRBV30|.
CAWSKPGTSGRYEQYF
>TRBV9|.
CASSVQGGSPLHF
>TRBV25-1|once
CASSEHPPKGDEQYF
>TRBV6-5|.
CASSYRPTGGTEAFF
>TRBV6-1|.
CASSEWGRGIYEQYF
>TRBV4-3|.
CASSHGSGGGGTEAFF
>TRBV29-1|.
CSAVGSSDEQYF
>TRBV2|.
CASSQNHEQFF
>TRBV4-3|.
CASSRLRRGPRYGYTF
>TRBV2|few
CASTFVAADNEQFF
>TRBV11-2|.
CASALTSGRDTGELFF
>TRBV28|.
CASSLSDRGGYTF
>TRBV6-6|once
CASMGGLVTEAFF
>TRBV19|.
CASSIGGQGVTEAFF
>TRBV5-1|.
CASSLGGQGRYGYTF
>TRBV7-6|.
CASSFSGGPGETQYF
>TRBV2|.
CASRLRTSSGELFF
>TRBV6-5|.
CASSEGGRGYGYTF
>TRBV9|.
CASSIRDNPGEKLFF
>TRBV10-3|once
CAISESSVGAEQYF
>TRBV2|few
CASRRTDRETQYF
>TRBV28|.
CASTIAAGQEINEKLFF
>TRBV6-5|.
CASSDPGGAADTQYF
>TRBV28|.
CASRTSGEGQWTQYF
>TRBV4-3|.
CASRRDAARPTDTQYF
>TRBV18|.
CASSPPIVETVRFGEQYF
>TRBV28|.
CASSFIGTGAYQPQHF
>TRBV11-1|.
CASSPFRRAQETQYF
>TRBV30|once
CAWSPIFEGDRGYTF
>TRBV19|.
CASSIDLGGSGKQYF
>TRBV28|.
CASRRGGGSSGANVLTF
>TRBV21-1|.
CASSEIFPRTGEWEQGSYEQYF
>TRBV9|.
CASSVAGGRNEQFF
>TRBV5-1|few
CASSLDGTVGLETQYF
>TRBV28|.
CASSPPAYEQYF
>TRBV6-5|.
CASSYDQGRLAPLHF
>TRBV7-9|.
CASSLGGQGSYEQYF